This T cell receptor (beta chain) originates from a study of blood T cell repertoires in COVID-19. In the study overall: The United States, Italy and Spain were the sources of the acute and convalescent COVID-19 samples. Sources were T cells, B-cell-depleted T cells, or PBMCs; the material itself was cDNA or gDNA.

Original methodology: The assay estimated nucleated cells by amplifying reference gene primers. Assay used: immunoSEQ multiplex PCR; TCRdb lists only in-frame clones, some missing. V and J calls and clone size follow that table, whereas D and trimming were derived from the DNA. The table shows about 80,000 clones, with 84% occurring only once. Sequencing used peripheral blood. This TCR was recovered from a man aged 50 or older with acute or convalescent COVID-19.

The CDR3 loop is CAWSSGRDRPNQPQHF. The CDR3 coding sequence is TGTGCCTGGAGTTCGGGCCGGGACAGGCCCAATCAGCCCCAGCATTTT. The rearrangement uses TRBV30 and TRBJ1-5; 8 bases are shared with TRBD1. Looked up from germline, CDR1 is GTSNPN and CDR2 is SVGIG (reference sequence). The length of the CDR3 is 16 residues. After removal of 2 bases from V and 3 bases from J, the junction contained 9 bases not matched to a gene.